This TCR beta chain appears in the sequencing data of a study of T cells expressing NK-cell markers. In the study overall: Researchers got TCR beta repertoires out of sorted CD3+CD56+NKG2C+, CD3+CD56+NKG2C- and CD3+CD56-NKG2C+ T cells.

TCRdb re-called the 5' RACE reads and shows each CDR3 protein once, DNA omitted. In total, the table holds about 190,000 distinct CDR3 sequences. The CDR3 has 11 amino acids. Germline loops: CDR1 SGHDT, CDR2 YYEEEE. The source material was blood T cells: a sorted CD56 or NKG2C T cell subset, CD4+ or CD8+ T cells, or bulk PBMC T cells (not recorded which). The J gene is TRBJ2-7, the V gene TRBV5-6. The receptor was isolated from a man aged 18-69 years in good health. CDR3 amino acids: CASSLRYEQYF.